This T cell receptor (beta chain) emerged from a study of cytomegalovirus exposure and HLA in healthy donors. Study-wide points: Exclusion applied to some V segments, including TRBV6-2 and TRBV6-3, as they were indistinguishable. A later analysis, which compared TCR beta chains of equal frequency, found the HLA-associated ones more clonally expanded.

Notes on this clone: No antigen is known for it.

V lost 1 base and J 9 bases, leaving 9 bases between the germline ends. CDR3 length equals 12 residues. From germline, CDR1 is MGHRA and CDR2 YSYEKL. The PCR used 60 Vbeta and 13 Jbeta primers. The data were produced by immunoSEQ multiplex PCR, yet TCRdb's version contains in-frame clones alone and is incomplete. The repertoire holds around 130,000 clones, with under 85% as singletons. The sample consisted of PBMCs. The chain is built from TRBV4-1 and TRBJ1-1, with D unresolved. The source of this sequence is a man between 18 and 29 years old in good health and CMV-seropositive. CDR3 sequence (DNA): TGCGCCAGCAGCCAAGGAGGGTTTAAAGCTTTCTTT. Its translation is CASSQGGFKAFF.